The 23 T cell receptor beta chains in this list originate from one sample, sequenced in a study of response to subunit inactivated influenza vaccine. TCRdb reanalysed the RT-PCR reads using MiXCR and keeps one entry per CDR3 protein. The table records 600,000 to 700,000 distinct CDR3 sequences, less than 15% of them present only once. This material consisted of PBMCs from blood, taken 14 to 15 days before vaccination. These receptors all stem from a man aged 50-59 years who received an inactivated influenza vaccine.

This clonotype was picked up a small number of times. The chain links TRBV6-5 to TRBJ2-3; 8 bases match TRBD1. CDR3 length: 13 residues. V lost 4 bases to trimming and J lost 11 bases; unmatched junction nucleotides: 8. Germline lookup yields CDR1 MNHEY and CDR2 SVGAGI. The CDR3 here is CASSSIRTGKQYF. For the CDR3, the DNA is TGTGCCAGCAGTTCCATAAGGACAGGGAAGCAGTATTTT.

This clonotype has ten or more counts. The chain recombines TRBV3-1 with TRBJ1-2, with unresolved D. V lost 1 base and J 5 bases, leaving 8 bases between the germline ends. The germline V gene encodes CDR1 LGHDT and CDR2 YNNKEL (reference sequence). This CDR3 is 13 amino acids long. CDR3 bases: TGTGCCAGCAGCCAAGGAGGAGAGTATGGCTACACCTTC. It translates to CASSQGGEYGYTF.

Ten or more counts support this clonotype. The genes are TRBV12-3 or TRBV12-4 and TRBJ2-7; D is unclear. The CDR3 is 14 amino acids. V shed 4 bases and J shed 4 bases, with 14 bases lying between them. As DNA, the CDR3 is TGTGCCAGCAGTTCCTCGAATTGGGTTTACGAGCAGTACTTC. This encodes CASSSSNWVYEQYF.

The chain is built from TRBV10-3 and TRBJ2-1; 11 positions agree with TRBD2. This CDR3 has 14 residues. Losses at the gene ends were 6 bases for V and 7 bases for J; bases not matched to a gene: 5. Per the germline V gene, CDR1 is ENHRY and CDR2 is SYGVKD. In DNA, the CDR3 is TGTGCCATCAGGGGGACTAGCGGTTGGAATGAGCAGTTCTTC. As protein: CAIRGTSGWNEQFF.

There are a few counts of this clonotype. The rearrangement uses TRBV20-1 and TRBJ2-7, with TRBD2 identical over 10 bases. This CDR3 comprises 14 residues. Germline CDR1 is DFQATT and CDR2 is SNEGSKA (reference sequence). V trimming: 3 bases; J trimming: 7 bases; junction bases outside the gene matches: 9. CDR3 in DNA: TGCAGTGCTAGTTCTAGCGGGAGCGTGATAGAGCAGTACTTC. Its protein is CSASSSGSVIEQYF.

On this clonotype: With a much larger clone just one base away, this may be a read error. The genes are TRBV5-1 and TRBJ2-2; tentative D call: TRBD1 (6 bases). The CDR3 covers 16 residues. CDR1 and CDR2 from the germline V gene are SGHRS and YFSETQ. CDR3 amino acids: CASKDYEWTEVGELIF. The CDR3 DNA is TGCGCCAGCAAGGATTATGAATGGACAGAGGTGGGGGAGCTGATTTTT.

This clonotype was counted a few times. The chain uses TRBV14 and TRBJ2-7, with D maybe TRBD2 (5 bases). Trimming cost V 1 base and J 6 bases, with 13 bases left between them. Germline assignment: CDR1 SGHDN and CDR2 FVKESK. This CDR3 contains 14 residues. Here the CDR3 DNA reads TGTGCCAGCAGCCAAGTGGGAGATACGGGCGAGCAGTACTTC. This encodes CASSQVGDTGEQYF.

This clonotype occurred many times. V gene TRBV6-1 combines with J gene TRBJ1-5; 9 bases map to TRBD1. This CDR3 is built from 16 residues. Germline V lookup: CDR1 MNHNS, CDR2 SASEGT. Losses at the gene ends were 10 bases for V and 0 bases for J; bases not matched to a gene: 10. The CDR3 region has the DNA TGTGCCACCCGGGACAGGGCGTCCCCTAGCAATCAGCCCCAGCATTTT. Its protein is CATRDRASPSNQPQHF.

In its sample, this clonotype was seen many times. The chain couples TRBV29-1 to TRBJ1-4, with 10 bases fitting TRBD1. V trimming: 4 bases; J trimming: 8 bases; junction bases outside the gene matches: 4. CDR3 size: 13 residues. CDR1 and CDR2 from the germline V gene are SQVTM and ANQGSEA. CDR3 protein: CSVGTGGSEKLFF. In DNA form, the CDR3 reads TGCAGCGTTGGGACAGGGGGTAGCGAAAAACTGTTTTTT.

This clonotype occurred a few times. The chain recombines TRBV19 with TRBJ1-1, with 7 bases that match TRBD1. CDR3 length equals 15 residues. With V trimmed by 6 bases and J by 0 bases, 7 bases remained unmatched. Germline values: CDR1 LNHDA, CDR2 SQIVND (reference sequence). The CDR3 here is CASSRRTGLNTEAFF. CDR3 DNA sequence: TGTGCCAGTAGCCGGAGGACAGGTTTGAACACTGAAGCTTTCTTT.

This chain uses TRBV29-1 with TRBJ1-1; 8 bases match TRBD1. This CDR3 comprises 13 residues. Germline CDR1 is SQVTM and CDR2 is ANQGSEA. The trim removed 5 bases at V and 1 base at J, leaving 3 bases unmatched. CDR3 residues: CSVRTGKNTEAFF. The CDR3 DNA sequence: TGCAGCGTTCGGACAGGGAAGAACACTGAAGCTTTCTTT.

This clonotype has a count of ten or more. The chain has TRBV20-1 and TRBJ2-7; 12 positions agree with TRBD2. V lost 6 bases, J lost 4 bases, and 7 bases stayed unmatched. This CDR3 is built from 14 residues. Germline CDR1 DFQATT, CDR2 SNEGSKA (reference sequence). CDR3 DNA: TGCAGTGCCAAACTAGCGGGAGGACCATACGAGCAGTACTTC. This sequence encodes CSAKLAGGPYEQYF.

The sample holds a few counts of this clonotype. This chain connects TRBV12-3 or TRBV12-4 to TRBJ2-3; D is ambiguous. There are 13 residues in the CDR3. Trimming took 5 bases from V and 3 from J, leaving 9 bases between them. CDR3 in amino acids: CASSPDKTDTQYF. Here the CDR3 DNA reads TGTGCCAGCAGTCCCGACAAGACAGATACGCAGTATTTT.

There are a few counts of this clonotype. The V and J genes are TRBV29-1 and TRBJ1-1; D remains ambiguous. V lost 2 bases and J 2 bases, leaving 9 bases between the germline ends. Germline loops: CDR1 SQVTM, CDR2 ANQGSEA. This CDR3 is built from 13 residues. This CDR3 reads CSVERRTNTEAFF. CDR3 bases: TGCAGCGTTGAACGCCGGACCAACACTGAAGCTTTCTTT.

This clonotype was recorded many times. The J gene is TRBJ2-7, the V gene TRBV6-5, with 8 nucleotides matching TRBD1. The ends lost 4 bases at V and 6 bases at J; junction bases unmatched: 5. Germline V gene lookup returns CDR1 MNHEY and CDR2 SVGAGI. This CDR3 region has 13 residues. The CDR3 nucleotides read TGTGCCAGCAGTTTCGACAGGGGCTCCGAGCAGTACTTC. Protein sequence: CASSFDRGSEQYF.

V and J are TRBV12-3 or TRBV12-4 and TRBJ2-2; D may be TRBD1 or TRBD2 (6 bases each). Trimming took 2 bases from V and 0 from J, leaving 13 bases between them. This CDR3 is built from 17 residues. Here the CDR3 DNA reads TGTGCCAGCAGTTTATTGGTCGGGGGCGCGAACACCGGGGAGCTGTTTTTT. Residues: CASSLLVGGANTGELFF.

This clonotype turned up a few times. This chain joins TRBV11-2 and TRBJ2-2; tentative D call: TRBD2 (6 bases). This CDR3 is 16 amino acids long. CDR1 SGHAT and CDR2 FQNNGV come from the germline V gene. Trimming cost V 3 bases and J 6 bases, with 17 bases left between them. The CDR3 reads CASSLEGPRGAGELFF. DNA of the CDR3: TGTGCCAGCAGCTTGGAGGGACCCCGTGGGGCCGGGGAGCTGTTTTTT.

V gene TRBV28 combines with J gene TRBJ2-2, with no clear D. This CDR3 contains 14 residues. The germline V gene encodes CDR1 MDHEN and CDR2 SYDVKM. Trimming removed 8 bases at V and 5 bases at J, with 15 bases between. CDR3 sequence: CASYIGQRTGELFF. The CDR3 nucleotides are TGTGCCAGCTATATAGGTCAAAGGACCGGGGAGCTGTTTTTT.

V gene TRBV29-1 combines with J gene TRBJ2-1; D unclear. The CDR3 is made up of 12 amino acids. With 4 bases removed from V and 7 bases from J, the gap between germline ends came to 11 bases. Germline V gene lookup returns CDR1 SQVTM and CDR2 ANQGSEA. CDR3 bases: TGCAGCGTTGCAGCGCCCTGGAATGAGCAGTTCTTC. Amino acid sequence: CSVAAPWNEQFF.

The rearrangement links TRBV7-2 to TRBJ1-1; TRBD1 is a possible D gene (5 bases). Germline lookup yields CDR1 SGHTA and CDR2 FQGNSA. This CDR3 has 15 residues. Trimming cost V 6 bases and J 7 bases, with 21 bases left between them. The CDR3, as DNA: TGTGCCAGCAGGACTAGCGGGGGGTATAGCGGTGAAGCTTTCTTT. Translated, it gives CASRTSGGYSGEAFF.

This clonotype was detected only a few times. Written as DNA, the CDR3 is TGCAGTGCCCCTTTACTAGGAAAACTGTTTTTT. It encodes CSAPLLGKLFF. The rearrangement links TRBV20-1 to TRBJ1-4; D gene ambiguous. From germline, CDR1 is DFQATT and CDR2 SNEGSKA (reference sequence). Trimming removed 6 bases from V and 10 bases from J, with 12 bases in between. The CDR3 totals 11 residues.

This clonotype was counted between two and nine times. This sequence joins TRBV9 and TRBJ2-1; 10 bases agree with TRBD2. The CDR3 sequence is 15 residues long. V gave up 1 base and J gave up 8 bases; unmatched junction bases: 6. Germline V gene lookup returns CDR1 SGDLS and CDR2 YYNGEE. CDR3 sequence reads: CASSVRSSGSYEQFF. The DNA of the CDR3 is TGTGCCAGCAGCGTAAGGTCTAGCGGGAGCTATGAGCAGTTCTTC. Variable domain in full (rest from reference TRBV9 and TRBJ2-1): DSGVTQTPKHLITATGQRVTLRCSPRSGDLSVYWYQQSLDQGLQFLIQYYNGEERAKGNILERFSAQQFPDLHSELNLSSLELGDSALYFCASSVRSSGSYEQFFGPGTRLTVL.

This clonotype was detected ten times or more. This chain joins TRBV12-3 or TRBV12-4 and TRBJ2-2; the match to TRBD2 covers 11 bases. This CDR3 contains 14 residues. J lost 2 bases, V lost 10 bases, and 3 bases had no gene match. The CDR3 coding sequence is TGTGCCACCGGACTAGCGGGCAACACCGGGGAGCTGTTTTTT. Translated, it gives CATGLAGNTGELFF.